This T cell receptor (beta chain) comes out of a study of graft-versus-host responses after intestinal transplantation. Overall study context: Anti-thymocyte globulin served as induction for all recipients, who then took tacrolimus and steroids for 3 to 4 years. Study-level points and caveats: Some GvH clones appeared in ileal mucosa or blood before recipient bone marrow. Patients with graft-donor T cell macrochimerism had high graft-versus-host to host-versus-graft clonal ratios in allografts.

Generated by immunoSEQ multiplex PCR, the TCRdb table keeps only in-frame clones and is missing some. The data hold approximately 120,000 clones, with approximately 94% observed a single time. With 3 bases removed from V and 1 base from J, the gap between germline ends came to 12 bases. This CDR3 contains 15 residues. Germline V gene lookup returns CDR1 SEHNR and CDR2 FQNEAQ (reference sequence). Regarding this clone: Its target is unknown.

The chain joins TRBV7-9 to TRBJ1-1; D is perhaps TRBD1 (5 bases). Material: unstimulated CD4+ T cells sorted from spleen or lymph node cells, obtained before intestinal transplant. This receptor was taken from a human donor who received an intestinal transplant. The CDR3 reads CASSFEPGRNTEAFF. The CDR3 bases are TGTGCCAGCAGCTTTGAACCAGGGAGGAACACTGAAGCTTTCTTT.